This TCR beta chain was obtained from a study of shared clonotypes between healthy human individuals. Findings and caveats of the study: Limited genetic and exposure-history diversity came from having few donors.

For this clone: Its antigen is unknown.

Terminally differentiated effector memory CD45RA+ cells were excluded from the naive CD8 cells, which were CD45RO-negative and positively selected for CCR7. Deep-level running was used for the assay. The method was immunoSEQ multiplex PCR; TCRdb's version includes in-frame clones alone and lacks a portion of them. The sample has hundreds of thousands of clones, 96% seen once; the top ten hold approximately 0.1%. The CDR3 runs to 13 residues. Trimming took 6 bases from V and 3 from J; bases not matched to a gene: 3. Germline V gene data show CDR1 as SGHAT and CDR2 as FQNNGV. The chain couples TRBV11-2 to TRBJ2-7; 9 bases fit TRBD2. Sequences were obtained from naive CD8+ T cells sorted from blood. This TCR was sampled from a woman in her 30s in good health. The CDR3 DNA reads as TGTGCCAGCAGGCGGGAGGGCCTCTACGAGCAGTACTTC. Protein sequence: CASRREGLYEQYF.